The 9 T cell receptor beta chains below come from one sample, sequenced in a study of regulatory T cells in long-lasting Graves disease. Time point noted: newly diagnosed GD, antithyroid drugs for less than 3 months. Extracted RNA from PBMCs served as the source of the TCR library. Relying on iRepertoire HTBI primers and Arm-PCR of CDR3 regions, the team built TCR beta libraries. One entry per CDR3 protein, called by TCRdb with MiXCR from the multiplex PCR reads. The data show about 310,000 distinct CDR3 sequences, 18% seen once. Source: peripheral blood mononuclear cells (PBMCs), taken at new diagnosis, from a patient treated with antithyroid drugs. The receptor source for this set is a female donor with Graves disease.

This clonotype has ten or more counts. The chain combines TRBV20-1 with TRBJ2-1; a possible D gene is TRBD2 (6 bases). The V gene's germline CDR1 is DFQATT and CDR2 SNEGSKA (reference sequence). This CDR3 contains 15 residues. Trimming stripped 3 bases from V and 0 bases from J, with 12 bases between. CDR3 sequence (DNA): TGCAGTGCTAGGAGGGCGGGGAGCTCCTACAATGAGCAGTTCTTC. Its translation is CSARRAGSSYNEQFF.

On this clonotype: A read error likely explains this, since a far larger clone differs by one base. The CDR3 ends on some other residue instead of the conserved phenylalanine or tryptophan, so this is likely a read error. The genes are TRBV11-3 and TRBJ2-3, with 9 bases lining up with TRBD2. V trimming: 3 bases; J trimming: 0 bases; junction bases outside the gene matches: 16. The V gene's germline CDR1 is SGHNT and CDR2 YENEEA. This CDR3 is 20 amino acids long. CDR3 sequence: CASSFITPGLAGSSTDTQYL. Written as DNA, the CDR3 is TGTGCCAGCAGCTTCATCACCCCGGGACTAGCCGGATCTAGCACAGATACGCAGTATTTA.

The rearrangement joins TRBV29-1 to TRBJ2-1; D may be TRBD2 (7 bases). The V end was cut by 8 bases, the J end by 3 bases, with 20 bases between. Germline CDR1 SQVTM, CDR2 ANQGSEA. The CDR3 runs to 15 residues. CDR3 nucleotides: TGCAGCACCCCCTCCGGGGGGCGGGACTACAATGAGCAGTTCTTC. Translation gives CSTPSGGRDYNEQFF.

Many counts were recorded for this clonotype. The V call is TRBV7-9, the J call TRBJ1-2; D unclear. CDR1 is SEHNR, CDR2 FQNEAQ, per germline (reference sequence). This CDR3 region has 14 residues. Trimming pared 4 bases from V and 5 bases from J, leaving 14 bases between. The CDR3 reads CASSSARGLYGYTF. The CDR3 DNA reads as TGTGCCAGCAGCTCGGCCCGGGGATTATATGGCTACACCTTC.

This clonotype came up many times. V usage is TRBV2 and J usage is TRBJ1-2; D uncertain. Trimming cost V 4 bases and J 4 bases, with 10 bases left between them. The CDR3 covers 13 residues. Germline V gives CDR1 SNHLY, CDR2 FYNNEI. The CDR3 coding sequence is TGTGCCAGCAGTGGGGGAGGGAGCTATGGCTACACCTTC. Its protein product is CASSGGGSYGYTF.

This clonotype has at least ten counts. The V call is TRBV7-9, the J call TRBJ1-2, with D unclear. There are 13 residues in the CDR3. Per the germline V gene, CDR1 is SEHNR and CDR2 is FQNEAQ (reference sequence). V lost 3 bases to trimming and J lost 1 base, with 6 bases between them. The CDR3, as DNA: TGTGCCAGCAGCTTCAACAGTAACTATGGCTACACCTTC. Its protein product is CASSFNSNYGYTF. Together with reference TRBV7-9 and TRBJ1-2, the CDR3 gives the full variable domain: DTGVSQNPRHKITKRGQNVTFRCDPISEHNRLYWYRQTLGQGPEFLTYFQNEAQLEKSRLLSDRFSAERPKGSFSTLEIQRTEQGDSAMYLCASSFNSNYGYTFGSGTRLTVV.

V and J are TRBV19 and TRBJ2-7; D possibly corresponds to TRBD2 (5 bases). V shed 2 bases and J shed 0 bases, with 11 bases lying between them. Germline V gene data show CDR1 as LNHDA and CDR2 as SQIVND (reference sequence). The CDR3 length is 15 residues. The CDR3 spells CASSISRGGSYEQYF. The DNA for the CDR3 is TGTGCCAGTAGTATAAGTCGGGGTGGCTCCTACGAGCAGTACTTC.

In its sample, this clonotype was seen many times. The CDR3 carries no conserved terminal phenylalanine or tryptophan, so it likely arises from a read error. No DNA is shown, since the ends of the CDR3 on it are uncertain; the CDR3 is the one TCRdb lists. V and J are TRBV7-2 and TRBJ1-6. The CDR3 is 13 residues long, ends included. Germline V gene lookup returns CDR1 SGHTA and CDR2 FQGNSA. CDR3 sequence: CASSLVAGTHFEL.

This rearrangement joins TRBV28 to TRBJ2-1; TRBD1 matches at 7 bases. Per the germline V gene, CDR1 is MDHEN and CDR2 is SYDVKM. This CDR3 comprises 16 residues. Germline trimming cut 6 bases from V and 2 bases from J; bases unmatched to any gene: 10. CDR3 loop: CASRATGTVAYNEQFF. CDR3 sequence (DNA): TGTGCCAGCAGGGCTACCGGGACAGTGGCCTACAATGAGCAGTTCTTC. The full variable domain, with the rest looked up from reference TRBV28 and TRBJ2-1, is DVKVTQSSRYLVKRTGEKVFLECVQDMDHENMFWYRQDPGLGLRLIYFSYDVKMKEKGDIPEGYSVSREKKERFSLILESASTNQTSMYLCASRATGTVAYNEQFFGPGTRLTVL.